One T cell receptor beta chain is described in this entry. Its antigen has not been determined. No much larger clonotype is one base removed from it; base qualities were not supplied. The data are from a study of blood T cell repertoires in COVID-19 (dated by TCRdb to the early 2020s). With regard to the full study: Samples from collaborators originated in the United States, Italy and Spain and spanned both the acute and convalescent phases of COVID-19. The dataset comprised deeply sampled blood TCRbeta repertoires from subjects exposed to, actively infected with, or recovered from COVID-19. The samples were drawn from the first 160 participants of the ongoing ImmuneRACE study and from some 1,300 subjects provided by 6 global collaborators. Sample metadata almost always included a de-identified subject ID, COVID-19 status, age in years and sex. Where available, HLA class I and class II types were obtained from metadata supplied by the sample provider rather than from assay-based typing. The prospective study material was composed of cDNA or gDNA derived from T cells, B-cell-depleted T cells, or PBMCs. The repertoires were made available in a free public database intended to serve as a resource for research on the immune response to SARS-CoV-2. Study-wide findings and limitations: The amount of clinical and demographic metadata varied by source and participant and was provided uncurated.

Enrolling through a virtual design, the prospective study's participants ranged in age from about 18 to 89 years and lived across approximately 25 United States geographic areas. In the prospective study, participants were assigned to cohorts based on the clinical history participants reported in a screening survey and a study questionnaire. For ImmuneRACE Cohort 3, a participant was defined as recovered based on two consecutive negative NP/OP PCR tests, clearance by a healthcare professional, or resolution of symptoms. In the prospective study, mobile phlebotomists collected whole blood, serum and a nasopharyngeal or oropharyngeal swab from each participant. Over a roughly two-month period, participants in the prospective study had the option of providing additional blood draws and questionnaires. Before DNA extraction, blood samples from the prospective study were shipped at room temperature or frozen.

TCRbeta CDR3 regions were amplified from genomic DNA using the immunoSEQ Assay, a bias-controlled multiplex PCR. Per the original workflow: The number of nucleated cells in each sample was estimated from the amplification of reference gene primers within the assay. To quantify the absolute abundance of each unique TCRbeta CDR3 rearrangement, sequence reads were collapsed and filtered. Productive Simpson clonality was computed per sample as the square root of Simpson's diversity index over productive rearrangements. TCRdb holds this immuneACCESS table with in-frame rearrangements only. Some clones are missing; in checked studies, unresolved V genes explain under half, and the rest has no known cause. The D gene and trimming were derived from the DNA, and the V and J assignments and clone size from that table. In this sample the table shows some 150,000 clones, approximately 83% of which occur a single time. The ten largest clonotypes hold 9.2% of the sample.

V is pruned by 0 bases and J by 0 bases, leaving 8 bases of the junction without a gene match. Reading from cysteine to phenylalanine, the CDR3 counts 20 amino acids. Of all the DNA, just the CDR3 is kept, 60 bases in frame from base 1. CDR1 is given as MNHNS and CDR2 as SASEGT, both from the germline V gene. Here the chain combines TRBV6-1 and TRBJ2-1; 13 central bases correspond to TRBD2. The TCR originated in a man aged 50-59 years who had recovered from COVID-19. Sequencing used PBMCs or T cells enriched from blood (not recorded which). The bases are TGTGCCAGCAGTGAAGCTCGGGGACTAGCGGGGTCTAGCTCCTACAATGAGCAGTTCTTC. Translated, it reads CASSEARGLAGSSSYNEQFF.